The present T cell receptor (beta chain) was sequenced within a study of cytomegalovirus exposure and HLA in healthy donors. Points from the study as a whole: Cytomegalovirus-associated TCR beta chains were listed, numbering 150 to 200. Later analysis suggested links between common viral pathogens and several top significant clusters. Some V segments, including TRBV6-2 and TRBV6-3, were excluded as indistinguishable.

CDR1 is MNHEY and CDR2 is SVGAGI in the germline V gene. The ends were cut back, 4 bases at V and 0 bases at J, with 10 bases in the middle. This CDR3 spans 15 amino acids. Note on this clone: Its specificity is unknown.

The PCR made use of 60 Vbeta and 13 Jbeta primers. Only in-frame clones appear in the TCRdb table, and some are missing; sequencing was by immunoSEQ multiplex PCR. The sample holds about 130,000 clones, roughly 80% seen once. This receptor was identified in a woman between 45 and 60 years old in good health and CMV-seropositive. The source material was PBMCs. The chain links TRBV6-5 to TRBJ1-3; possible D gene TRBD1, 6 bases. The CDR3 is CASSSRGGSGNTIYF. In nucleotides, the CDR3 is TGTGCCAGCAGTTCGAGGGGGGGCTCTGGAAACACCATATATTTT.